The clone carrying this T cell receptor (beta chain) was picked up a small number of times. The table came from immunoSEQ multiplex PCR; TCRdb's copy has only in-frame clones and leaves some out. This sample has tens of thousands of clones; about four fifths occur once, and the top ten carry 4.8%. V was pared by 4 bases and J by 4 bases, with 14 bases between. The CDR3 consists of 14 residues. The germline V gene encodes CDR1 SGHKS and CDR2 YYEKEE (reference sequence). The data derive from a study of radiotherapy plus CTLA-4 blockade in lung cancer. The sequence came from a human donor with non-small cell lung cancer whose response to radiotherapy plus ipilimumab could not be evaluated. Here the sequenced sample was peripheral blood, taken from a patient treated with radiotherapy plus ipilimumab. The chain joins TRBV5-5 to TRBJ1-2, with D uncertain. For the CDR3, the DNA is TGTGCCAGCAGCCAAGAGGTGGAGGTCTATGGCTACACCTTC. This codes for CASSQEVEVYGYTF.